This entry describes one T cell receptor (beta chain). Trimming cost V 4 bases and J 2 bases, with 11 bases left between them. The CDR3 covers 15 residues. Germline V gene lookup returns CDR1 SNHLY and CDR2 FYNNEI. This record belongs to a study of T cell repertoires in MIS-A myocarditis. The table came from immunoSEQ multiplex PCR; TCRdb's copy has only in-frame clones and leaves some out. The sample holds over 12,000 clones, roughly 74% seen once. The sample was left ventricle heart tissue obtained at autopsy. The sequence derives from a young man with fulminant myocarditis from multisystem inflammatory syndrome in adults (MIS-A) after COVID-19. The gene calls are TRBV2 and TRBJ2-2; tentatively, D is TRBD2 (5 bases). CDR3 protein: CASSVERTNTGELFF. As DNA, the CDR3 is TGTGCCAGCAGTGTGGAGCGGACCAACACCGGGGAGCTGTTTTTT.